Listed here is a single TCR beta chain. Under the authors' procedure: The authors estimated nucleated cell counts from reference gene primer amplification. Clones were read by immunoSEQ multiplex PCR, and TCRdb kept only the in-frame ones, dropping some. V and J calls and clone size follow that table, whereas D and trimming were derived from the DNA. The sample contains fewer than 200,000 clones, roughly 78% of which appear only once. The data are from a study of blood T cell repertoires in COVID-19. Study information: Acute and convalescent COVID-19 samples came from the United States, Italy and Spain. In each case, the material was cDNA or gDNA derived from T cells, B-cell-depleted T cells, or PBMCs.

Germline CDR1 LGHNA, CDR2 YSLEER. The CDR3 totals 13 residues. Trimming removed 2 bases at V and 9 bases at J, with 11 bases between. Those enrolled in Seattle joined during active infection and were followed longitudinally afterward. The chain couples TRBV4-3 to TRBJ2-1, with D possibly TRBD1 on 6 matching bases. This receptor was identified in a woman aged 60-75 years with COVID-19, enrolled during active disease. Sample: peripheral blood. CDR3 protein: CASSQLTGSEQFF. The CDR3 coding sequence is TGCGCCAGCAGCCAACTTACAGGGTCTGAGCAGTTCTTC.